Listed here is a single T cell receptor beta chain. MiXCR, applied by TCRdb to the 5' RACE reads, yields one record per CDR3 protein. The sample includes about 470,000 distinct CDR3 sequences, about 24% seen only once; the top ten take over 2.5%. The record originates from a study of identical twins. These same records also appear under a second study, on T cells expressing NK-cell markers.

The sequence derives from a woman aged 18 to 35 in good health. The specimen was CD4+ T cells sorted from blood.

CDR3: CASSPRQGGAFYEQYF. Here the CDR3 DNA reads TGTGCCAGCAGCCCGCGTCAGGGGGGCGCATTCTACGAGCAGTACTTC. The rearrangement uses TRBV7-6 and TRBJ2-7; a weak D match, TRBD1 (7 bases). Germline-derived CDR1 and CDR2 are SGHVS and FNYEAQ. The CDR3 has 16 residues. Trimming shortened V by 5 bases and J by 3 bases, and 20 bases separated the two germline ends.